This record looks at one T cell receptor (beta chain) sequence and its context. Its matching antigen is unknown. Germline V gene data show CDR1 as KGHSH and CDR2 as LQKENI. Trimming shortened V by 6 bases and J by 4 bases, and 15 bases separated the two germline ends. CDR3 size: 14 residues. Generated by immunoSEQ multiplex PCR, the TCRdb table keeps only in-frame clones and is missing some. The table records 20,000 to 25,000 clones, approximately 82% of them present only once. The data are from a study of OX40 agonist ivuxolimab in advanced cancers. Study results and caveats: Among the lowest peripheral clonal expansion occurred in 0.1-3.0 mg/kg partial responders.

The genes are TRBV18 and TRBJ1-1; D is undetermined. The clonotype originates from an adult with an advanced solid tumor such as melanoma, head and neck, liver or kidney cancer. Specimen: CD4+ or CD8+ T cells sorted from blood, collected in a trial of the OX40 agonist ivuxolimab. The CDR3 sequence: CASSVSAGRTEAFF. The CDR3 region has the DNA TGTGCCAGCTCGGTATCTGCAGGCCGCACTGAAGCTTTCTTT.